This T cell receptor (beta chain) was observed in a study of beta chain features in type 1 diabetes. Background on the study: All samples together contributed approximately 100 million sorted cells for examination.

General study results and limits: A potential influence of HLA type upon TCRB rearrangement remained unresolved herein.

Via CD45RO/CCR7/CD25/CD127/CD95/CD27, cells of the CD4+ naive, central memory, regulatory and stem cell-like memory subsets were sorted. Expressed TCRB transcripts were sequenced because the entire RNA isolate underwent reverse transcription. Samples of naive, central memory and regulatory T cells yielded a mean of around 3.5 million reads. TCRdb's table, derived via immunoSEQ multiplex PCR, lists solely in-frame clones and lacks some. The repertoire has over 500,000 clones, roughly 16% of them found once; the top ten carry approximately 0.093%. This clone showed up just a few times. Its antigen is not identified. The CDR3 consists of 15 residues. V shed 4 bases and J shed 0 bases, with 13 bases lying between them. Looked up from germline, CDR1 is SGHRS and CDR2 is YFSETQ.

The sample consisted of naive CD4+ T cells from blood. The sequence derives from a man younger than 35 in good health. The V gene is TRBV5-1, the J gene TRBJ2-5; D is uncertain. CDR3 region: CASSESQWYQETQYF. The CDR3 region has the DNA TGCGCCAGCAGCGAATCCCAGTGGTACCAAGAGACCCAGTACTTC.